This T cell receptor beta chain was sequenced in a study of cytomegalovirus exposure and HLA in healthy donors. 13 Jbeta primers and 60 Vbeta primers were used for the PCR. TCRdb keeps only in-frame clones here, not all; method: immunoSEQ multiplex PCR. Of 150,000 or so clones listed, roughly three quarters are singletons. The germline CDR1 and CDR2 sequences are SNHLY and FYNNEI. The germline V and J ends were trimmed by 10 bases and 4 bases, with 12 bases remaining between them. The CDR3 spans 12 residues. The source of this sequence is a male donor in good health and CMV-seronegative. Sequencing used PBMCs. V usage is TRBV2 and J usage is TRBJ2-3; no firm D call. CDR3 region: CATLKSPDTQYF. The CDR3 nucleotides read TGTGCCACCCTAAAATCCCCAGATACGCAGTATTTT.